The 28 T cell receptor beta chains presented below share a single source sample, sequenced in a study of resident and recirculating memory T cells in vitiligo. The protocol was immunoSEQ multiplex PCR, while the TCRdb copy is restricted to in-frame clones and leaves out a portion. The repertoire includes 65,000 to 80,000 clones, about 90% of them detected once, and around 5.1% sits in the top ten. The source material was blood. Receptor source: a male donor with vitiligo.

This chain joins TRBV2 and TRBJ1-3, with 7 bases lining up with TRBD1. The CDR3 is made up of 14 amino acids. Losses at the gene ends were 8 bases for V and 3 bases for J; bases not matched to a gene: 7. The V gene's germline CDR1 is SNHLY and CDR2 FYNNEI. The CDR3 region is CASSGTEYGNTIYF. The CDR3, as DNA: TGTGCCAGCTCAGGGACAGAATATGGAAACACCATATATTTT. The complete variable domain, with remaining parts taken from reference TRBV2 and TRBJ1-3, reads EPEVTQTPSHQVTQMGQEVILRCVPISNHLYFYWYRQILGQKVEFLVSFYNNEISEKSEIFDDQFSVERPDGSNFTLKIRSTKLEDSAMYFCASSGTEYGNTIYFGEGSWLTVV.

The rearrangement links TRBV28 to TRBJ2-6; 8 bases map to TRBD1. The V gene's germline CDR1 is MDHEN and CDR2 SYDVKM. V was pared by 7 bases and J by 2 bases, with 4 bases of the junction left unmatched. The CDR3 is 15 amino acids. CDR3 residues: CASTDREAGANVLTF. Here the CDR3 DNA reads TGTGCCAGCACGGACAGGGAGGCTGGGGCCAACGTCCTGACTTTC.

This chain connects TRBV5-1 to TRBJ2-1; D may be TRBD2 (5 bases). The CDR3 totals 20 residues. V was clipped by 1 base and J by 2 bases, with 25 bases between them. Germline CDR1 and CDR2: SGHRS and YFSETQ. The CDR3 DNA reads as TGCGCCAGCAGCTTGATGCCGAGACTACAGTTCCTTTCCGCCTACAATGAGCAGTTCTTC. Translation: CASSLMPRLQFLSAYNEQFF.

The J gene is TRBJ1-2, the V gene TRBV28, with D tentatively TRBD1 (5 bases). Per germline, CDR1 MDHEN and CDR2 SYDVKM. This CDR3 comprises 12 residues. V lost 2 bases and J 7 bases, leaving 8 bases between the germline ends. The DNA for the CDR3 is TGTGCCAGCAGTTTACAGGGAGGTGGCTACACCTTC. This sequence encodes CASSLQGGGYTF.

The chain has TRBV28 and TRBJ1-1; D is unclear. V was clipped by 8 bases and J by 2 bases, with 21 bases between them. Germline V lookup: CDR1 MDHEN, CDR2 SYDVKM. The CDR3 runs to 16 residues. This CDR3 is CASQAPPGDSNTEAFF. CDR3 nucleotide sequence: TGTGCCAGCCAAGCTCCCCCCGGGGATTCCAACACTGAAGCTTTCTTT.

The rearrangement joins TRBV27 to TRBJ2-4; 7 bases line up with TRBD2. Germline V gene lookup returns CDR1 MNHEY and CDR2 SMNVEV (reference sequence). The CDR3 loop spans 20 amino acids. V lost 8 bases and J lost 0; bases outside the gene matches: 22. The CDR3 DNA reads as TGTGCCAGCTCCCACGGGACTACCGACTACGAAGGCCTAGCCAAAAACATTCAGTACTTC. It codes for CASSHGTTDYEGLAKNIQYF.

The rearrangement joins TRBV6-6 to TRBJ2-1; D possibly corresponds to TRBD2 (5 bases). Germline-derived CDR1 and CDR2 are MNHNY and SVGAGI (reference sequence). The CDR3 has 13 amino acids. Trimming pared 2 bases from V and 6 bases from J, leaving 8 bases between. CDR3: CASSYGGGNEQFF. CDR3 bases: TGTGCCAGCAGTTACGGAGGCGGCAATGAGCAGTTCTTC.

This chain links TRBV14 with TRBJ2-1; tentatively, D is TRBD1 (5 bases). V lost 4 bases and J lost 6, with 16 bases in between. Germline CDR1 reads SGHDN; CDR2 reads FVKESK. The CDR3 consists of 15 residues. CDR3 sequence: CASSRRQLITNEQFF. The CDR3, as DNA: TGTGCCAGCAGCCGGCGACAGTTAATCACCAATGAGCAGTTCTTC.

The chain is built from TRBV6-4 and TRBJ2-1, with a weak D call TRBD2 (6 bases). Between the trimmed V and J ends, which lost 8 bases and 9 bases, there was a span of 20 bases. The CDR3 consists of 14 residues. Germline V gives CDR1 MRHNA, CDR2 SNTAGT. The CDR3 sequence is CASPSGTPPREQFF. DNA for the CDR3: TGTGCCAGCCCATCCGGGACTCCCCCCCGTGAGCAGTTCTTC.

CDR3 nucleotide sequence: TGTGCCATCAGTGGGACAGTCAGCTCTGGAAACACCATATATTTT. Protein sequence: CAISGTVSSGNTIYF. The gene calls are TRBV10-3 and TRBJ1-3, with D tentatively TRBD1 (6 bases). V dropped 4 bases and J dropped 0 bases, with 10 bases sitting between them. In germline, CDR1 is ENHRY, CDR2 SYGVKD. The CDR3 extends over 15 amino acids.

This chain joins TRBV5-1 and TRBJ2-7; 9 bases match TRBD1. Germline V gives CDR1 SGHRS, CDR2 YFSETQ. The CDR3 is 16 amino acids. J lost 2 bases, V lost 0 bases, and 6 bases had no gene match. The CDR3 nucleotides are TGCGCCAGCAGCTTGGCCGGTGGACAGGGGACCTACGAGCAGTACTTC. Translating gives CASSLAGGQGTYEQYF.

The chain is built from TRBV28 and TRBJ2-7; the match to TRBD2 covers 9 bases. The germline V gene encodes CDR1 MDHEN and CDR2 SYDVKM. The CDR3 loop spans 15 amino acids. The V gene end was trimmed by 5 bases and the J gene end by 5 bases; junction bases not matched to a gene: 10. In DNA, the CDR3 is TGTGCCAGCAGTACCCCCGGGACTAGCACCCACGAGCAGTACTTC. It codes for CASSTPGTSTHEQYF.

J is TRBJ2-4 and V is TRBV19, with TRBD1 matching over 8 bases. This CDR3 is built from 14 residues. Looked up from germline, CDR1 is LNHDA and CDR2 is SQIVND (reference sequence). V trimming: 7 bases; J trimming: 1 base; junction bases outside the gene matches: 3. The CDR3 DNA is TGTGCCAGTACCACAGGGGGGGCCAAAAACATTCAGTACTTC. Amino acids: CASTTGGAKNIQYF.

The J gene is TRBJ2-7, the V gene TRBV28; 10 bases map to TRBD1. J was trimmed by 2 bases and V by 2 bases; bases with no gene match: 3. From germline, CDR1 is MDHEN and CDR2 SYDVKM. There are 15 residues in the CDR3. As DNA, the CDR3 is TGTGCCAGCAGTTTAGGGACAGGGGTGACCTACGAGCAGTACTTC. This translates into CASSLGTGVTYEQYF.

This CDR3 reads CASERQGGTGELFF. For the CDR3, the DNA is TGTGCCAGCGAGCGACAGGGGGGCACCGGGGAGCTGTTTTTT. The V gene is TRBV28, the J gene TRBJ2-2; 9 bases align to TRBD1. With V trimmed by 8 bases and J by 4 bases, 5 bases remained unmatched. The germline V gene has CDR1 MDHEN and CDR2 SYDVKM. The CDR3 runs 14 residues.

This sequence joins TRBV18 and TRBJ2-1; 12 positions match TRBD2. J lost 7 bases, V lost 0 bases, and 7 bases had no gene match. Germline V lookup: CDR1 KGHSH, CDR2 LQKENI. The CDR3 contains 17 residues. In DNA form, the CDR3 reads TGTGCCAGCTCACCACCGCAAGGACTAGCGGGAAGAAATGAGCAGTTCTTC. Translating gives CASSPPQGLAGRNEQFF.

V and J are TRBV19 and TRBJ1-5; 8 bases are a match to TRBD1. The CDR3 consists of 15 residues. V lost 6 bases and J lost 2; bases outside the gene matches: 6. Germline CDR1 and CDR2: LNHDA and SQIVND (reference sequence). The CDR3 region has the DNA TGTGCCAGTAGGTCAGGGGGCGCGGGCAATCAGCCCCAGCATTTT. Amino acid sequence: CASRSGGAGNQPQHF.

This chain uses TRBV7-3 with TRBJ2-1, with a possible D match to TRBD2 (5 bases). V lost 5 bases to trimming and J lost 1 base, with 18 bases between them. The CDR3 runs 17 residues. The germline V gene has CDR1 SGHTA and CDR2 FQGTGA. The DNA of the CDR3 is TGTGCCAGCAGCCAAACGGGGAGCTCGAAGTCCTACAATGAGCAGTTCTTC. Residues: CASSQTGSSKSYNEQFF. The whole variable domain, remainder taken from reference TRBV7-3 and TRBJ2-1, is GAGVSQTPSNKVTEKGKYVELRCDPISGHTALYWYRQSLGQGPEFLIYFQGTGAADDSGLPNDRFFAVRPEGSVSTLKIQRTERGDSAVYLCASSQTGSSKSYNEQFFGPGTRLTVL.

The chain employs TRBV19 and TRBJ2-7, with 8 bases lining up with TRBD1. CDR1 is LNHDA and CDR2 is SQIVND in the germline V gene (reference sequence). This CDR3 spans 15 amino acids. The V gene end was trimmed by 10 bases and the J gene end by 0 bases; junction bases not matched to a gene: 11. CDR3 sequence: CATQSLTGASYEQYF. DNA for the CDR3: TGTGCCACCCAATCTCTGACAGGGGCCTCCTACGAGCAGTACTTC.

The J gene is TRBJ1-1, the V gene TRBV7-3; possibly TRBD1 for D (6 bases). Germline-derived CDR1 and CDR2 are SGHTA and FQGTGA. Trimming stripped 2 bases from V and 5 bases from J, with 15 bases between. CDR3 length: 15 residues. This CDR3 reads CASSLSAGDFTEAFF. In DNA, the CDR3 is TGTGCCAGCAGCTTATCGGCAGGGGATTTTACTGAAGCTTTCTTT.

The V call is TRBV28, the J call TRBJ2-7, with 14 bases lining up with TRBD2. The CDR3 totals 16 residues. Germline CDR1 is MDHEN and CDR2 is SYDVKM. J gave up 4 bases and V 8 bases, and 10 bases lay outside the gene matches. The CDR3 spells CASVDGGTSGSYEQYF. As DNA, the CDR3 is TGTGCCAGCGTAGATGGGGGGACTAGCGGGAGTTACGAGCAGTACTTC.

The rearrangement joins TRBV6-6 to TRBJ1-3; 8 bases are a match to TRBD1. The V segment lost 5 bases and the J segment 2 bases; nucleotides outside the gene matches: 5. Germline assignment: CDR1 MNHNY and CDR2 SVGAGI (reference sequence). The CDR3 covers 15 residues. CDR3 DNA: TGTGCCAGCAGTCAGGGGGCGTTCCCTGGAAACACCATATATTTT. Its translation: CASSQGAFPGNTIYF.

This clone was recorded once. This chain links TRBV7-9 with TRBJ2-3; D remains unclear. V was pared by 8 bases and J by 1 base, with 10 bases between. CDR1 is SEHNR, CDR2 FQNEAQ, per germline (reference sequence). The CDR3 is 13 amino acids. The CDR3 sequence is CASRGVGTDTQYF. The CDR3 nucleotides are TGTGCCAGCCGAGGCGTAGGCACAGATACGCAGTATTTT.

This chain joins TRBV6-6 and TRBJ2-7, with D perhaps matching TRBD2 (6 bases). CDR3 length equals 14 residues. From germline, CDR1 is MNHNY and CDR2 SVGAGI (reference sequence). V lost 7 bases, J lost 3 bases, and 16 bases lay in between. As DNA, the CDR3 is TGTGCCAGCAATGACCCGGGACTGCGCTACGAGCAGTACTTC. Its protein is CASNDPGLRYEQYF.

The chain links TRBV6-6 to TRBJ1-5, with 8 bases aligning to TRBD1. The germline V gene has CDR1 MNHNY and CDR2 SVGAGI (reference sequence). V was clipped by 4 bases and J by 6 bases; unmatched bases: 8. The CDR3 has 15 residues. This chain's CDR3 is CASSLTQGAGQPQHF. In DNA, the CDR3 is TGTGCCAGCAGTTTGACTCAGGGGGCCGGTCAGCCCCAGCATTTT.

The chain has TRBV4-1 and TRBJ1-2; 10 nucleotides line up with TRBD1. This CDR3 contains 15 residues. With V trimmed by 4 bases and J by 6 bases, 8 bases remained unmatched. CDR1 MGHRA and CDR2 YSYEKL come from the germline V gene. CDR3 residues: CASSPMTGGWDGYTF. In nucleotides, the CDR3 is TGCGCCAGCAGCCCTATGACAGGGGGCTGGGATGGCTACACCTTC.

The CDR3 coding sequence is TGTGCCAGCAGCGTAGTAGTTAGCGGGAAGAATGAGCAGTTCTTC. Protein: CASSVVVSGKNEQFF. V gene TRBV9 combines with J gene TRBJ2-1; TRBD2 aligns across 8 bases. The ends lost 0 bases at V and 7 bases at J; junction bases unmatched: 6. The CDR3 totals 15 residues. Germline CDR1 and CDR2: SGDLS and YYNGEE.

With respect to this clone: A read error may account for a junction end that differs from germline. The J gene is TRBJ2-5, the V gene TRBV7-8, with TRBD2 matching 8 bases. Germline V lookup: CDR1 SGHVS, CDR2 FQNEAQ. The CDR3 spans 16 residues. CDR3 protein: CAGSSFLAGARETQYF. The DNA of the CDR3 is TGTGCCGGCAGCAGCTTCCTAGCGGGTGCCCGGGAGACCCAGTACTTC.